A single sample is the source of the 13 T cell receptor beta chains below, sequenced in a study of metastatic and nonmetastatic thyroid tumors. TCRdb re-called the PCR reads through MiXCR. The sample has some 42,000 clones, 25% to 30% seen once; the top ten hold about 11%. No treatment had been given to any patient before thyroid surgery. Sample: blood. These receptors all stem from a male donor with papillary thyroid cancer or a benign thyroid nodule (not recorded which). Some clones in this sample may be carry-over from other donors' samples.

In this sample, this clone turned up many times. The chain is built from TRBV27 and TRBJ2-3, with D possibly matching TRBD2 (6 bases). Between the trimmed V and J ends, which lost 5 bases and 6 bases, there was a span of 15 bases. The V gene's germline CDR1 is MNHEY and CDR2 SMNVEV (reference sequence). The CDR3 totals 14 residues. In DNA form, the CDR3 reads TGTGCCAGCAGTAGGGGACTTACCACTGATACGCAGTATTTT. Protein product: CASSRGLTTDTQYF.

This clone is labeled medium-sized. The chain employs TRBV13 and TRBJ1-1; a weak D match, TRBD1 (5 bases). The CDR3 is 16 residues long. V shed 6 bases and J shed 0 bases, with 17 bases lying between them. The germline V gene encodes CDR1 PRHDT and CDR2 FYEKMQ (reference sequence). CDR3 loop: CASSPPGGWLNTEAFF. The CDR3 bases are TGTGCCAGCAGTCCTCCCGGGGGGTGGTTGAACACTGAAGCTTTCTTT.

V gene TRBV3-1 combines with J gene TRBJ2-3; 13 nucleotides align to TRBD2. From germline, CDR1 is LGHDT and CDR2 YNNKEL (reference sequence). CDR3 length: 16 residues. The V and J ends lost 4 bases and 6 bases, in that order; junction bases with no gene match: 7. The CDR3 loop reads CASSLRTSGGRDTQYF. The CDR3 bases are TGTGCCAGCAGCCTACGGACTAGCGGGGGACGGGATACGCAGTATTTT.

The J gene is TRBJ2-7, the V gene TRBV11-2; 9 bases line up with TRBD1. CDR3 length: 14 amino acids. The germline gives CDR1 SGHAT, CDR2 FQNNGV. V was clipped by 1 base and J by 6 bases; unmatched bases: 4. The CDR3 region has the DNA TGTGCCAGCAGCTTAGGGACAGGGGTCCTCGAGCAGTACTTC. It yields the protein CASSLGTGVLEQYF.

The chain combines TRBV7-6 with TRBJ2-7; possible D gene TRBD1, 6 bases. V lost 5 bases, J lost 3 bases, and 14 bases lay in between. This CDR3 contains 14 residues. Germline V gene lookup returns CDR1 SGHVS and CDR2 FNYEAQ. The CDR3 bases are TGTGCCAGCAGCCTACAGGGTGGATTCTACGAGCAGTACTTC. As protein: CASSLQGGFYEQYF.

The chain couples TRBV2 to TRBJ1-1; 9 nucleotides agree with TRBD1. With V trimmed by 6 bases and J by 1 base, 6 bases remained unmatched. The CDR3 covers 15 residues. Germline lookup yields CDR1 SNHLY and CDR2 FYNNEI. The CDR3 nucleotides read TGTGCCAGCAGGGAAACAGGGGGCCCGAACACTGAAGCTTTCTTT. Translating gives CASRETGGPNTEAFF.

The genes are TRBV6-5 and TRBJ2-2; 11 nucleotides line up with TRBD2. Germline V gene data show CDR1 as MNHEY and CDR2 as SVGAGI. J was trimmed by 3 bases and V by 2 bases; bases with no gene match: 5. CDR3 length: 17 residues. CDR3 DNA sequence: TGTGCCAGCAGTTACCCTCGGACTAGCGGGTACACCGGGGAGCTGTTTTTT. Translation gives CASSYPRTSGYTGELFF.

This clone appeared many times. The chain has TRBV30 and TRBJ1-6; 9 nucleotides align to TRBD1. CDR3 length: 17 amino acids. V lost 0 bases and J lost 9; bases outside the gene matches: 12. Germline CDR1 GTSNPN, CDR2 SVGIG (reference sequence). The CDR3 DNA follows: TGTGCCTGGAGTGTACTGTCAGTGGAACAGGGGGCTTCACCCCTCCACTTT. This sequence encodes CAWSVLSVEQGASPLHF.

The chain combines TRBV9 with TRBJ1-2; 7 bases match TRBD1. The germline V gene encodes CDR1 SGDLS and CDR2 YYNGEE. The CDR3 runs 18 residues. V lost 0 bases to trimming and J lost 4 bases; unmatched junction nucleotides: 15. The CDR3 nucleotides are TGTGCCAGCAGCGTAGGGACAGGCTCTGGGACTGGTAGCTATGGCTACACCTTC. Translated: CASSVGTGSGTGSYGYTF.

The J gene is TRBJ2-7, the V gene TRBV5-6; D remains unclear. The CDR3 runs to 14 residues. Trimming removed 0 bases at V and 5 bases at J, with 12 bases between. Per germline, CDR1 SGHDT and CDR2 YYEEEE. In nucleotides, the CDR3 is TGTGCCAGCAGCTTGGATGGGGTTTGGAACGAGCAGTACTTC. Translation: CASSLDGVWNEQYF.

The rearrangement links TRBV5-6 to TRBJ2-1; D may be TRBD2 (5 bases). V was clipped by 4 bases and J by 7 bases, with 15 bases between them. This CDR3 contains 14 residues. Germline assignment: CDR1 SGHDT and CDR2 YYEEEE. DNA of the CDR3: TGTGCCAGCAGCCCCCTGGTAGCGCCTAATGAGCAGTTCTTC. Its protein is CASSPLVAPNEQFF.

This clone qualifies as medium-sized. The CDR3 reads CASSRLGPQEKLFF. The CDR3 DNA follows: TGCGCCAGCAGCCGGCTGGGCCCGCAGGAAAAACTGTTTTTT. The V call is TRBV4-1, the J call TRBJ1-4; D not resolved. Deletions cut 4 bases from V and 8 bases from J, with 14 bases between. Germline V CDR1 and CDR2: MGHRA, YSYEKL. The CDR3 totals 14 residues.

This chain links TRBV11-3 with TRBJ2-1; TRBD2 aligns across 8 bases. Trimming cost V 6 bases and J 8 bases; bases outside gene matches: 9. Per the germline V gene, CDR1 is SGHNT and CDR2 is YENEEA. CDR3 length equals 14 residues. The CDR3 bases are TGTGCCAGCAGTGGCCCGGGGGGGCCTGATGAGCAGTTCTTC. This codes for CASSGPGGPDEQFF.